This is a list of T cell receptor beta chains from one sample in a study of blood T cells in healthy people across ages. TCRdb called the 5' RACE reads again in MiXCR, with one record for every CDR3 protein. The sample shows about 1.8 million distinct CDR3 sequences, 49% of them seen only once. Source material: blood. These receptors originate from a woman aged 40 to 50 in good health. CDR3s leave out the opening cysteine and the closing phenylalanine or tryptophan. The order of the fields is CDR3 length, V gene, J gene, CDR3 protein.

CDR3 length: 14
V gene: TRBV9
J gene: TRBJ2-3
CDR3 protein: ASSARQGPGADTQY

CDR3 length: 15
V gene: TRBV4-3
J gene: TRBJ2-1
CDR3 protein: ASSQDGPSGVRDEQF

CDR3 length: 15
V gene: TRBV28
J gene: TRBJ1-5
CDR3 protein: ASSFNIRDVSNQPQH

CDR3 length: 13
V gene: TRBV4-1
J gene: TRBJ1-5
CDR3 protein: ASSQGDRDGQPQH

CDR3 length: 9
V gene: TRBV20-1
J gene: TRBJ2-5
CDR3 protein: SKEQQETQY

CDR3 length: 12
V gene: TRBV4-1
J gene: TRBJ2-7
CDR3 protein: ASSQPRDSYEQY

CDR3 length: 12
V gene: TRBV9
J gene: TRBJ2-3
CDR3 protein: ASSPPGVADTQY

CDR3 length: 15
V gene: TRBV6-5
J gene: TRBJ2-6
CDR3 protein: ASSYGQGGAGANVLT

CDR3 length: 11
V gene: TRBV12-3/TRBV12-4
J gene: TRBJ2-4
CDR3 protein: ASKLIGGNIQY

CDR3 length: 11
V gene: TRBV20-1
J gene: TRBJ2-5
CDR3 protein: SAPRGLQETQY

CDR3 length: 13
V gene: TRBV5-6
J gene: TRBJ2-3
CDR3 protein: ASSLYQGVKDTQY

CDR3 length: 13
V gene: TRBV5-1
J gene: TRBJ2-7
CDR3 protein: ASSLYSGSSYEQY

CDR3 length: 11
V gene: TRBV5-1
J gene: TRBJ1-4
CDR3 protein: ASSLRRDEKLF

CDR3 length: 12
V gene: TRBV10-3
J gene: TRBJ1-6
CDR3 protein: AIGQEVNHSPLH

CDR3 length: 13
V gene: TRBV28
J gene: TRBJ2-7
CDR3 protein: ASSPTGTEPYEQY

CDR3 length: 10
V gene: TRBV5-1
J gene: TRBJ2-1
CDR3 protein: ASSLGLLEQF

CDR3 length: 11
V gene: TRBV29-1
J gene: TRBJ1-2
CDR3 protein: SGWDGESHGYT

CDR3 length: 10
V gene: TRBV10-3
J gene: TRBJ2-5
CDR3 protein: AISDSRKTQY

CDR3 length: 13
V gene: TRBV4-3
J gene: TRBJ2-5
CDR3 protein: ASSQGGASQETQY

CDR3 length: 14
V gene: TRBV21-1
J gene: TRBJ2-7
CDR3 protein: ASSKGRTESSYEQY

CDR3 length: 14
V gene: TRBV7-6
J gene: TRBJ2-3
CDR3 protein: ASSFGRGGSTDTQY

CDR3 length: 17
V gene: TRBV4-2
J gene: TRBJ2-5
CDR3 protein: ASSQDMGPENILEETQY

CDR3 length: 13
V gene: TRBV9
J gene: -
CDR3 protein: ASSVSGISGETQY

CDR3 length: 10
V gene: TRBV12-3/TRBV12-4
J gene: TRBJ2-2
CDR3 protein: ASSQHTGELF

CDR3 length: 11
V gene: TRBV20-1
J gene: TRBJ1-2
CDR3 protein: SASQGQSYGYT

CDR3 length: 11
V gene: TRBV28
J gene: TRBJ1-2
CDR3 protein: ASSPGLAYGYT

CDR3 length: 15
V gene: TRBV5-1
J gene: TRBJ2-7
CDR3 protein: ASSRTSGGTSSYEQY

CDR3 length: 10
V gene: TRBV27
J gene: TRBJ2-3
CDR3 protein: ASRGRTDTQY

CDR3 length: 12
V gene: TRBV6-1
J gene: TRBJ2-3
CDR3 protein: ASSGGTGTDTRY

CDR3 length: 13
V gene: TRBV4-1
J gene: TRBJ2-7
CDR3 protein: ASSQFWDGRYEQY

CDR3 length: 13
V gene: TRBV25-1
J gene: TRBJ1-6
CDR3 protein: ASSPGGTGVSPLH

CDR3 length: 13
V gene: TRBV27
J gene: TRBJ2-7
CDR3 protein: AAGLDRGSTYEQY

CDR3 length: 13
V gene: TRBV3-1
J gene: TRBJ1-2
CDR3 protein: ASSQPSQGNYGYT

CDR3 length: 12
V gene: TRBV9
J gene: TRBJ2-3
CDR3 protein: ASSSRIITDTQY

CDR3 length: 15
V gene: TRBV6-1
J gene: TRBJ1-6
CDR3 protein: ASTEAGTGGYNSPLH

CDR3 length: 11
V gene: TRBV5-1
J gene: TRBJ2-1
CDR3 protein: ASKKGPYNEQF

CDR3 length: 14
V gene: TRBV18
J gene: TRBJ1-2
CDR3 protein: ASSPPVGIDVTGYT